These 25 T cell receptor beta chains were all obtained from the same sample, sequenced in a study of control samples from healthy donors and cancer patients. Measured with immunoSEQ multiplex PCR; TCRdb has only the in-frame clones, and not every one. The sample carries around 59,000 clones, 92% recorded once. Sample: PBMCs. Every receptor here comes from a man aged 40-49 years with colorectal cancer.

The rearrangement uses TRBV14 and TRBJ1-4; 7 bases fit TRBD1. The CDR3 runs 19 residues. The ends lost 0 bases at V and 3 bases at J; junction bases unmatched: 13. CDR1 SGHDN and CDR2 FVKESK come from the germline V gene. The chain's CDR3 is CASSQEGSLGGAPNEKLFF. CDR3 bases: TGTGCCAGCAGCCAAGAAGGGAGTCTAGGGGGCGCGCCTAATGAAAAACTGTTTTTT.

The rearrangement joins TRBV19 to TRBJ1-2; no definite D call. This CDR3 has 12 amino acids. Germline loops: CDR1 LNHDA, CDR2 SQIVND (reference sequence). The germline V and J ends were trimmed by 3 bases and 5 bases, with 7 bases remaining between them. CDR3 sequence reads: CASSIPPYGYTF. Written as DNA, the CDR3 is TGTGCCAGTAGTATCCCCCCGTATGGCTACACCTTC.

The rearrangement joins TRBV9 to TRBJ2-3; TRBD1 is a possible D gene (5 bases). Germline V gene lookup returns CDR1 SGDLS and CDR2 YYNGEE. V lost 10 bases to trimming and J lost 0 bases, with 9 bases between them. This CDR3 has 12 residues. The CDR3 loop reads CAGQGSTDTQYF. CDR3 DNA sequence: TGTGCCGGGCAGGGCAGCACAGATACGCAGTATTTT.

This sequence joins TRBV19 and TRBJ2-7; tentatively, D is TRBD1 or TRBD2 (6 bases each). Trimming removed 5 bases from V and 0 bases from J, with 14 bases in between. Germline assignment: CDR1 LNHDA and CDR2 SQIVND (reference sequence). This CDR3 is built from 15 residues. CDR3 DNA: TGTGCCAGTAGTCGGGGGCCCGCGGGCTCCTACGAGCAGTACTTC. It yields the protein CASSRGPAGSYEQYF.

This clone was recorded only once. The rearrangement links TRBV11-3 to TRBJ1-1; the match to TRBD1 covers 9 bases. The CDR3 loop spans 14 amino acids. The germline V gene encodes CDR1 SGHNT and CDR2 YENEEA. V shed 4 bases, J shed 3 bases, and the junction held 3 bases outside the gene matches. CDR3 amino acids: CASSSRQGDTEAFF. The CDR3 DNA is TGTGCCAGCAGCTCCAGACAGGGGGACACTGAAGCTTTCTTT.

This clone came up once. V gene TRBV5-1 combines with J gene TRBJ2-7; D gene unclear. This CDR3 is 12 amino acids long. V lost 3 bases to trimming and J lost 6 bases, with 10 bases between them. Germline assignment: CDR1 SGHRS and CDR2 YFSETQ. The CDR3 here is CASSSQGLEQYF. In nucleotides, the CDR3 is TGCGCCAGCAGCTCTCAAGGGCTCGAGCAGTACTTC.

This clone was picked up one time. J is TRBJ2-5 and V is TRBV5-1; no definite D call. Looked up from germline, CDR1 is SGHRS and CDR2 is YFSETQ. V lost 2 bases and J 4 bases, leaving 12 bases between the germline ends. The CDR3 has 14 amino acids. The CDR3 region is CASSLNGPPETQYF. CDR3 sequence (DNA): TGCGCCAGCAGCTTAAATGGACCACCAGAGACCCAGTACTTC.

The chain recombines TRBV19 with TRBJ1-4; possibly TRBD1 for D (6 bases). The germline CDR1 and CDR2 sequences are LNHDA and SQIVND (reference sequence). The CDR3 spans 15 residues. Trimming left V 2 bases short and J 6 bases short, with 13 bases between. The CDR3 reads CASSIRLQGHEKLFF. CDR3 DNA sequence: TGTGCCAGTAGTATAAGGCTACAGGGACATGAAAAACTGTTTTTT.

The chain couples TRBV2 to TRBJ1-2, with TRBD1 identical over 8 bases. Germline loops: CDR1 SNHLY, CDR2 FYNNEI. The V segment lost 8 bases and the J segment 2 bases; nucleotides outside the gene matches: 10. This CDR3 contains 15 residues. In DNA form, the CDR3 reads TGTGCCAGCCTATCGGGGCCAGGGGGCAACTATGGCTACACCTTC. Its protein is CASLSGPGGNYGYTF.

In this sample, this clone turned up once. The chain employs TRBV6-2 or TRBV6-3 and TRBJ2-7; D is unresolved. V lost 1 base and J 0 bases, leaving 13 bases between the germline ends. Germline loops: CDR1 MNHEY, CDR2 SVGEGT. The CDR3 loop spans 16 amino acids. CDR3 coding DNA: TGTGCCAGCAGTTACTACGTTCAGCTTCTCTCCTACGAGCAGTACTTC. The encoded protein is CASSYYVQLLSYEQYF.

Turning to this clone: Other DNA sequences of this sample code for an identical CDR3. The chain employs TRBV3-1 (or the pseudogene TRBV3-2) and TRBJ1-2; D ambiguous. The germline gives CDR1 LGHDT, CDR2 YNNKEL (reference sequence). The CDR3 is made up of 13 amino acids. Trimming cost V 4 bases and J 1 base, with 7 bases left between them. For the CDR3, the DNA is TGTGCCAGCAGCCGGACGGATAACTATGGCTACACCTTC. Protein: CASSRTDNYGYTF.

This chain uses TRBV7-9 with TRBJ1-1, with TRBD1 as a possible D gene (5 bases). Germline CDR1 is SEHNR and CDR2 is FQNEAQ (reference sequence). This CDR3 comprises 18 residues. Trimming took 0 bases from V and 6 from J, leaving 23 bases between them. CDR3 sequence: CASSLAPPPRQLYSEAFF. The DNA for the CDR3 is TGTGCCAGCAGCTTAGCCCCGCCCCCCCGACAGCTTTACTCTGAAGCTTTCTTT.

The chain links TRBV30 to TRBJ2-5, with D maybe TRBD1 (6 bases). The V gene's germline CDR1 is GTSNPN and CDR2 SVGIG (reference sequence). V dropped 3 bases and J dropped 5 bases, with 16 bases sitting between them. The CDR3 extends over 14 amino acids. This CDR3 reads CAWRTQGPMETQYF. CDR3 in DNA: TGTGCCTGGAGGACCCAGGGGCCCATGGAGACCCAGTACTTC.

V usage is TRBV5-1 and J usage is TRBJ2-3; D may be TRBD1 (6 bases). Germline V gene data show CDR1 as SGHRS and CDR2 as YFSETQ. The CDR3 extends over 15 amino acids. Trimming took 2 bases from V and 0 from J, leaving 10 bases between them. The CDR3 loop is CASSFRGSSTDTQYF. Here the CDR3 DNA reads TGCGCCAGCAGCTTCAGGGGATCTAGCACAGATACGCAGTATTTT.

The V call is TRBV4-1, the J call TRBJ1-1; TRBD1 matches 8 bases. Germline V CDR1 and CDR2: MGHRA, YSYEKL. This CDR3 region has 17 residues. V was clipped by 0 bases and J by 1 base; unmatched bases: 7. Here the CDR3 DNA reads TGCGCCAGCAGCCAAGATCGAGACAGGGGTCGGAACACTGAAGCTTTCTTT. This encodes CASSQDRDRGRNTEAFF.

This clone was recorded once. J is TRBJ2-1 and V is TRBV3-1 (or the pseudogene TRBV3-2); 7 nucleotides align to TRBD1. With 10 bases clipped from V and 2 bases from J, the junction kept 11 bases outside the gene matches. Germline V gene sequence: CDR1 LGHDT, CDR2 YNNKEL (reference sequence). This CDR3 is 15 amino acids long. The CDR3 sequence is CATAPGQGAYNEQFF. The CDR3 DNA reads TGTGCCACCGCCCCGGGGCAGGGGGCCTACAATGAGCAGTTCTTC.

The J gene is TRBJ1-2, the V gene TRBV18; 8 bases align to TRBD1. The germline CDR1 and CDR2 sequences are KGHSH and LQKENI. The CDR3 covers 14 residues. V lost 1 base and J lost 8; bases outside the gene matches: 6. CDR3 sequence (DNA): TGTGCCAGCTCACCACTGGACAGGGCCAGAGGCTACACCTTC. Its protein product is CASSPLDRARGYTF.

The genes are TRBV3-1 (or the pseudogene TRBV3-2) and TRBJ1-3; D call uncertain. The CDR3 is 13 amino acids. Germline V CDR1 and CDR2: LGHDT, YNNKEL (reference sequence). The V end was cut by 8 bases, the J end by 3 bases, with 11 bases between. CDR3 DNA sequence: TGTGCCAGCGGAATCGGGTATGGAAACACCATATATTTT. It codes for CASGIGYGNTIYF.

Only one count was recorded for this clone. CDR3 DNA: TGTGCCAGCAGTTACTTTAGGGGGGGCGCATACAATGAGCAGTTCTTC. Residues: CASSYFRGGAYNEQFF. The rearrangement links TRBV6-2 or TRBV6-3 to TRBJ2-1; D is perhaps TRBD2 (7 bases). V gave up 1 base and J gave up 4 bases, with 14 bases separating them. The CDR3 contains 16 residues. Germline-derived CDR1 and CDR2 are MNHEY and SVGEGT.

The chain employs TRBV29-1 and TRBJ2-2, with a possible D match to TRBD1 (5 bases). Germline lookup yields CDR1 SQVTM and CDR2 ANQGSEA. The V and J ends lost 4 bases and 6 bases respectively, with 9 bases between them. CDR3 size: 12 residues. The CDR3 bases are TGCAGCGTTGGGGCAGGGCCCGGGGAGCTGTTTTTT. It is translated as CSVGAGPGELFF.

This chain links TRBV5-4 with TRBJ1-3; D may be TRBD1 (5 bases). Trimming removed 0 bases from V and 0 bases from J, with 10 bases in between. This CDR3 is 16 amino acids long. Germline V gene data show CDR1 as SGHNT and CDR2 as YYREEE (reference sequence). The CDR3 is CASSLEPGNSGNTIYF. In DNA form, the CDR3 reads TGTGCCAGCAGCTTGGAGCCAGGGAACTCTGGAAACACCATATATTTT.

This chain links TRBV11-3 with TRBJ1-1; no reliable D call. Germline assignment: CDR1 SGHNT and CDR2 YENEEA. This CDR3 contains 14 residues. V dropped 3 bases and J dropped 4 bases, with 12 bases sitting between them. CDR3 in amino acids: CASSFRGEGTEAFF. Written as DNA, the CDR3 is TGTGCCAGCAGCTTTCGTGGCGAGGGCACTGAAGCTTTCTTT.

The chain joins TRBV2 to TRBJ1-4, with 10 bases matching TRBD1. V was pared by 1 base and J by 11 bases, with 7 bases of the junction left unmatched. Per the germline V gene, CDR1 is SNHLY and CDR2 is FYNNEI. This CDR3 has 15 residues. The chain's CDR3 is CASSEVRGQGLKLFF. CDR3 nucleotides: TGTGCCAGCAGTGAAGTTAGGGGACAGGGGCTTAAACTGTTTTTT.

The chain carries TRBV19 and TRBJ1-4; 9 bases match TRBD1. Germline CDR1 is LNHDA and CDR2 is SQIVND (reference sequence). V gave up 9 bases and J gave up 7 bases; unmatched junction bases: 12. The CDR3 extends over 15 amino acids. The DNA for the CDR3 is TGTGCCAGCACCCCCTTTGGGACAGGGAGTGAAAAACTGTTTTTT. Translation: CASTPFGTGSEKLFF.

V and J are TRBV19 and TRBJ1-5; a weak D match, TRBD1 (6 bases). Germline assignment: CDR1 LNHDA and CDR2 SQIVND (reference sequence). V was shortened by 3 bases and J by 2 bases, with 14 bases between the two germline ends. The CDR3 runs 16 residues. CDR3 in DNA: TGTGCCAGTAGTATTGGGCAGGGGACGGGCAATCAGCCCCAGCATTTT. This sequence encodes CASSIGQGTGNQPQHF. The full variable domain, its missing parts supplied by reference TRBV19 and TRBJ1-5, is DGGITQSPKYLFRKEGQNVTLSCEQNLNHDAMYWYRQDPGQGLRLIYYSQIVNDFQKGDIAEGYSVSREKKESFPLTVTSAQKNPTAFYLCASSIGQGTGNQPQHFGDGTRLSIL.